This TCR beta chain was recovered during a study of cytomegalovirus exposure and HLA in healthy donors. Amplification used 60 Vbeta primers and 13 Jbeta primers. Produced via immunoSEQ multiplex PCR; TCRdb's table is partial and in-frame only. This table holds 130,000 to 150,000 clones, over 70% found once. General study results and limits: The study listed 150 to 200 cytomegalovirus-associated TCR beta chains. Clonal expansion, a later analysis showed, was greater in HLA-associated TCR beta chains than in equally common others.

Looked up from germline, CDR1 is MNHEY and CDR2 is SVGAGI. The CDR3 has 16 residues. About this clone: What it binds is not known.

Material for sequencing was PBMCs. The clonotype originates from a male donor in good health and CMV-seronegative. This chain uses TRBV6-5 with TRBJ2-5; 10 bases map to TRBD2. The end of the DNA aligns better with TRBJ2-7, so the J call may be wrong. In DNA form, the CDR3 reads TGTGCCAGCAGTTACCAGGAGCGGGGGGGGATCTACGAGCAGTACTTC. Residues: CASSYQERGGIYEQYF.